One sample yielded the 13 T cell receptor beta chains listed below, sequenced in a study of T cells after yellow fever vaccination. TCRdb re-called the 5' RACE reads through MiXCR, storing one row per CDR3 protein. The sample includes approximately 110,000 distinct CDR3 sequences, under 9% of them seen just once. The sequenced sample was CD8+ T cells sorted from PBMCs, obtained 45 days after the yellow fever booster vaccination. The receptors originated from a man aged 30 to 39 who received the YFV17D yellow fever vaccine.

This clonotype came up many times. The rearrangement links TRBV11-1 to TRBJ2-1; 11 bases are shared with TRBD2. Germline V gene sequence: CDR1 SGHAT, CDR2 FQDESV (reference sequence). The CDR3 is 21 residues long. Germline trimming cut 4 bases from V and 0 bases from J; bases unmatched to any gene: 17. The CDR3 bases are TGTGCCAGCAGCTACAGACCGGGACTAGCGGAAGACGCTAGCTCCTACAATGAGCAGTTCTTC. Translated: CASSYRPGLAEDASSYNEQFF.

Turning to this clonotype: Given a much more abundant clone one base away, this may be a read error. This sequence joins TRBV5-1 and TRBJ2-1; D unresolved. This CDR3 comprises 12 residues. Germline-derived CDR1 and CDR2 are SGHRS and YFSETQ. The CDR3 here is CARSLSPNEQFF. CDR3 nucleotides: TGCGCCCGCAGCTTGTCGCCCAATGAGCAGTTCTTC.

This clonotype was seen more than once but under ten times. The chain is built from TRBV20-1 and TRBJ2-7; TRBD2 matches 10 bases. With V trimmed by 1 base and J by 2 bases, 2 bases remained unmatched. Germline-derived CDR1 and CDR2 are DFQATT and SNEGSKA (reference sequence). The CDR3 loop spans 14 amino acids. The CDR3 DNA is TGCAGTGCTAGAGTACTAGCGGGGACCTACGAGCAGTACTTC. Translated: CSARVLAGTYEQYF.

At least ten counts were recorded for this clonotype. This sequence joins TRBV4-3 and TRBJ2-7; 8 bases agree with TRBD1. Germline CDR1 and CDR2: LGHNA and YSLEER. The CDR3 spans 15 residues. Germline trimming cut 1 base from V and 4 bases from J; bases unmatched to any gene: 6. The CDR3 sequence: CASSQGGQGSYEQYF. The CDR3 DNA follows: TGCGCCAGCAGCCAAGGAGGACAGGGTAGTTACGAGCAGTACTTC.

There are many counts of this clonotype. The chain has TRBV15 and TRBJ2-1, with D possibly matching TRBD1 (6 bases). Between the trimmed V and J ends, which lost 1 base and 7 bases, there was a span of 11 bases. The germline V gene has CDR1 LNHNV and CDR2 YYDKDF (reference sequence). The CDR3 sequence is 14 residues long. CDR3 nucleotide sequence: TGTGCCACCAGCAGAGCAGGGACACTGAATGAGCAGTTCTTC. Translating it yields CATSRAGTLNEQFF.

This clonotype was seen ten or more times. V gene TRBV29-1 combines with J gene TRBJ2-1; tentative D call: TRBD2 (6 bases). Germline values: CDR1 SQVTM, CDR2 ANQGSEA. The CDR3 extends over 14 amino acids. The ends were cut back, 0 bases at V and 2 bases at J, with 8 bases in the middle. The chain's CDR3 is CSVEDRTTYNEQFF. In DNA, the CDR3 is TGCAGCGTTGAAGATAGGACTACCTACAATGAGCAGTTCTTC.

Many counts were recorded for this clonotype. The chain uses TRBV7-9 and TRBJ2-1, with D possibly TRBD2 on 6 matching bases. This CDR3 comprises 12 residues. Trimming cost V 4 bases and J 7 bases, with 8 bases left between them. Germline V gives CDR1 SEHNR, CDR2 FQNEAQ (reference sequence). Here the CDR3 reads CASSSEGNEQFF. In nucleotides, the CDR3 is TGTGCCAGCAGCTCGGAGGGGAATGAGCAGTTCTTC.

Regarding this clonotype: Given a much more abundant clone one base away, this may be a read error. V and J are TRBV2 and TRBJ2-3; perhaps TRBD1 as D (6 bases). The CDR3 has 15 amino acids. The V end was cut by 7 bases, the J end by 2 bases, with 16 bases between. CDR1 is SNHLY and CDR2 is FYNNEI in the germline V gene. In nucleotides, the CDR3 is TGTGCCAGCACAAACAAGGACAGTTACACAGATACGCAGTATTTT. It is translated as CASTNKDSYTDTQYF.

This clonotype was counted at least ten times. The genes are TRBV12-3 or TRBV12-4 and TRBJ1-5, with 12 bases identical to TRBD1. V was pared by 6 bases and J by 6 bases, with 6 bases of the junction left unmatched. The CDR3 consists of 15 residues. The CDR3 protein is CASRSGQGAGQPQHF. The CDR3 DNA follows: TGTGCCAGCAGGTCGGGACAGGGGGCCGGTCAGCCCCAGCATTTT.

The chain carries TRBV20-1 and TRBJ2-7; D uncertain. Germline lookup yields CDR1 DFQATT and CDR2 SNEGSKA (reference sequence). The CDR3 is 12 residues long. V lost 3 bases and J lost 2, with 8 bases in between. For the CDR3, the DNA is TGCAGTGCTAGGGCGGACCCCTACGAGCAGTACTTC. Protein sequence: CSARADPYEQYF.

This clonotype was counted many times. This chain connects TRBV9 to TRBJ2-6; D perhaps matches TRBD2 (5 bases). V was shortened by 3 bases and J by 3 bases, with 16 bases between the two germline ends. Germline V gene lookup returns CDR1 SGDLS and CDR2 YYNGEE. The length of the CDR3 is 17 residues. The DNA for the CDR3 is TGTGCCAGCAGCGACCCCTTTGTTGGAGGTGGGGCCAACGTCCTGACTTTC. Translation gives CASSDPFVGGGANVLTF. Together with reference TRBV9 and TRBJ2-6, the CDR3 gives the full variable domain: DSGVTQTPKHLITATGQRVTLRCSPRSGDLSVYWYQQSLDQGLQFLIQYYNGEERAKGNILERFSAQQFPDLHSELNLSSLELGDSALYFCASSDPFVGGGANVLTFGAGSRLTVL.

This clonotype was seen more than once but under ten times. CDR3 sequence: CASNPGGGGYNEQFF. For the CDR3, the DNA is TGTGCCAGCAACCCGGGAGGCGGAGGGTACAATGAGCAGTTCTTC. The rearrangement uses TRBV7-2 and TRBJ2-1, with 7 nucleotides matching TRBD2. The CDR3 totals 15 residues. V dropped 7 bases and J dropped 4; count of bases not matched to a gene: 10. Per the germline V gene, CDR1 is SGHTA and CDR2 is FQGNSA.

The V and J genes are TRBV29-1 and TRBJ2-7; no clear D. Trimming took 4 bases from V and 2 from J, leaving 6 bases between them. This CDR3 has 11 residues. From germline, CDR1 is SQVTM and CDR2 ANQGSEA. CDR3 nucleotide sequence: TGCAGCGTTGCTACAGCCTACGAGCAGTACTTC. Translation gives CSVATAYEQYF.